The subject of this entry is one TCR beta chain. The target antigen is unknown. The read halts 3 residues ahead of the CDR3 end, with the missing end drawn from the germline J gene. This sample is drawn from a study of TET2 disruption in CD19-targeted CAR T cells. The CDR3 is 12 residues long. Germline CDR1 reads SNHLY; CDR2 reads FYNNEI. Treatment meaning: autologous CTL019 cells: CD19 CAR with 4-1BB and CD3 zeta domains. Clones were sequenced by immunoSEQ multiplex PCR, and TCRdb holds only the in-frame ones, with some missing. The sample totals approximately 2,100 clones; its top ten clones hold about 16%.

Sequencing was performed on CD8+ T cells sorted from cultured blood T cells, taken for CD19 CAR T cell therapy. The TCR originated in a man between 65 and 85 years old with chronic lymphocytic leukemia. The chain couples TRBV2 to TRBJ1-1; maybe TRBD1 (5 bases). The covered CDR3 bases are TGTGCCAGCAAGGGGACTCCCCCAATA. This translates into CASKGTPPI. The entire CDR3 protein reads CASKGTPPIAFF.